This T cell receptor (beta chain) is from a study of PD-1 blockade in mismatch repair-deficient tumors. V lost 3 bases, J lost 2 bases, and 4 bases stayed unmatched. The CDR3 loop spans 15 amino acids. CDR1 and CDR2 (germline): MNHEY, SMNVEV (reference sequence). The repertoire was sequenced with immunoSEQ multiplex PCR; TCRdb's copy has only in-frame clones and lacks some. The table lists 85,000 to 130,000 clones, roughly four fifths of them singletons. Source: peripheral blood, taken roughly 35 weeks after starting pembrolizumab. The sequence came from an adult with mismatch repair-deficient cancer. V usage is TRBV27 and J usage is TRBJ1-3; TRBD1 matches 7 bases. For the CDR3, the DNA is TGTGCCAGCAGTTTGACAGGGAGGGCTGGAAACACCATATATTTT. This encodes CASSLTGRAGNTIYF.